The present T cell receptor (beta chain) was sequenced within a study of regulatory T cells in long-lasting Graves disease. Regarding time point: newly diagnosed GD, antithyroid drugs for less than 3 months. The TCR library used RNA extracted from PBMCs. Arm-PCR with iRepertoire HTBI primers amplified the CDR3 regions for these TCR beta libraries. MiXCR was run by TCRdb on the multiplex PCR reads, yielding one entry per CDR3 protein. The profile shows 400,000 to 500,000 distinct CDR3 sequences, less than 15% of them singletons. The CDR3 sequence is 16 residues long. Trimming took 4 bases from V and 7 from J, leaving 21 bases between them. Per germline, CDR1 SGHRS and CDR2 YFSETQ. These data were also reused for a study on T cells in Graves' hyperthyroidism and ophthalmopathy.

This chain uses TRBV5-1 with TRBJ1-5; perhaps TRBD1 as D (5 bases). The sequenced sample was peripheral blood mononuclear cells (PBMCs), obtained at new diagnosis, from a patient treated with antithyroid drugs. This sequence originates from a woman in her 50s with Graves disease. CDR3 sequence: CASSLEPGTAVQPQHF. The CDR3 DNA reads TGCGCCAGCAGCCTAGAACCCGGGACGGCGGTCCAGCCCCAGCATTTT. The entire variable domain, with the rest obtained from reference TRBV5-1 and TRBJ1-5, is as follows: KAGVTQTPRYLIKTRGQQVTLSCSPISGHRSVSWYQQTPGQGLQFLFEYFSETQRNKGNFPGRFSGRQFSNSRSEMNVSTLELGDSALYLCASSLEPGTAVQPQHFGDGTRLSIL.